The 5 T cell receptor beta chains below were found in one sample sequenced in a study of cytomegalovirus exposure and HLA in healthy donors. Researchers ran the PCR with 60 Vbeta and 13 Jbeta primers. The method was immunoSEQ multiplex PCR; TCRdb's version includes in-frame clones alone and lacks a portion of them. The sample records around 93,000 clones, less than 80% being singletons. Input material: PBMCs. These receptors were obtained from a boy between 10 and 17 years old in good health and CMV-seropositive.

The CDR3 DNA follows: TGTGCCAGTACTGTAGCGGCGACCTACAATGAGCAGTTCTTC. This translates into CASTVAATYNEQFF. The rearrangement joins TRBV2 to TRBJ2-1; TRBD2 is a possible D gene (6 bases). V was pared by 9 bases and J by 2 bases, with 14 bases between. The CDR3 spans 14 residues. Germline V gene sequence: CDR1 SNHLY, CDR2 FYNNEI.

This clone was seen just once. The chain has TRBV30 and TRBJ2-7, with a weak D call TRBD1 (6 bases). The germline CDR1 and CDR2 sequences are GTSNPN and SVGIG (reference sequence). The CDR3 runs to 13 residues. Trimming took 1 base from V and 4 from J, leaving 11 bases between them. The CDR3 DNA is TGTGCCTGGAGTGACCAGGGGATGTACGAGCAGTACTTC. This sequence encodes CAWSDQGMYEQYF. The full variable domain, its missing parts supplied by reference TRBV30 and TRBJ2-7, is SQTIHQWPATLVQPVGSPLSLECTVEGTSNPNLYWYRQAAGRGLQLLFYSVGIGQISSEVPQNLSASRPQDRQFILSSKKLLLSDSGFYLCAWSDQGMYEQYFGPGTRLTVT.

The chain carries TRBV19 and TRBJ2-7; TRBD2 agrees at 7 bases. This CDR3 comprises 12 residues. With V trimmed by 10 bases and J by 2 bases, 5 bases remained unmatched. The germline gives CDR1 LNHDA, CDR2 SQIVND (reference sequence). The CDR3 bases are TGTGCCAACTGGCGGGAGACCTACGAGCAGTACTTC. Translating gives CANWRETYEQYF.

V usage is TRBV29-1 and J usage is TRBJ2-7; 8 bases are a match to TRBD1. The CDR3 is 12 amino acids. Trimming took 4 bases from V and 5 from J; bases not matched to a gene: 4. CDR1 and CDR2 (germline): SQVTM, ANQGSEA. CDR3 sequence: CSVGQGLHEQYF. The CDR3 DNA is TGCAGCGTTGGACAGGGGCTTCACGAGCAGTACTTC.

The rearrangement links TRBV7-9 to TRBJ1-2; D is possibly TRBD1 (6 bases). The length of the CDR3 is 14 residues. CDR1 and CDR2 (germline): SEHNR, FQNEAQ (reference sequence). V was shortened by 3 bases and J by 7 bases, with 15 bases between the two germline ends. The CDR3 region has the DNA TGTGCCAGCAGCTTTACCACAGGGAGTGGTGGCTACACCTTC. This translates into CASSFTTGSGGYTF.